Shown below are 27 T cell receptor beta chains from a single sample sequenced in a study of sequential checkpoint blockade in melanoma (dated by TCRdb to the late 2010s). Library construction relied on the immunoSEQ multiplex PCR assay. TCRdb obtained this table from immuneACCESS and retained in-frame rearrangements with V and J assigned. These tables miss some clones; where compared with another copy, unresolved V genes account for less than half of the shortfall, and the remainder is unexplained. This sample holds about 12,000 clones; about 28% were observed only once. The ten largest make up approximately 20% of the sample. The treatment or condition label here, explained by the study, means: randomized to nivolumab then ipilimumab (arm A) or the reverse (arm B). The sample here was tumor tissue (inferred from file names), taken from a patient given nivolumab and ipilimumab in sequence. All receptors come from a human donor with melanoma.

The CDR3: CASSSFFLGQGRGNTIYF. The CDR3 DNA sequence: TGTGCCAGCAGCTCCTTTTTCCTTGGACAGGGTAGAGGAAACACCATATATTTT. The V gene is TRBV11-3, the J gene TRBJ1-3; 8 nucleotides agree with TRBD1. V lost 4 bases to trimming and J lost 4 bases; unmatched junction nucleotides: 15. The CDR3 has 18 amino acids. In germline, CDR1 is SGHNT, CDR2 YENEEA.

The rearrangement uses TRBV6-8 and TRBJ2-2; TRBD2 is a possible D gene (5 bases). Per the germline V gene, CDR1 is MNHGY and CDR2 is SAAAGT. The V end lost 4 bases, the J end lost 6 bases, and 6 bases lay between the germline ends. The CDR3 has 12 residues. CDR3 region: CASSSGSGELFF. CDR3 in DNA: TGTGCCAGCAGTTCGGGGTCCGGGGAGCTGTTTTTT.

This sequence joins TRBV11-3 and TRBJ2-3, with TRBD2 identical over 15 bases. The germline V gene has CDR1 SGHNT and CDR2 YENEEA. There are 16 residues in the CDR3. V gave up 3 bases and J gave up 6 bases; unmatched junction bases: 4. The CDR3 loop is CASSFGLAGGLDTQYF. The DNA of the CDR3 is TGTGCCAGCAGCTTCGGACTAGCGGGGGGGCTGGATACGCAGTATTTT. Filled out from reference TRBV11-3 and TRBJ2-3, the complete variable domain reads EAGVVQSPRYKIIEKKQPVAFWCNPISGHNTLYWYLQNLGQGPELLIRYENEEAVDDSQLPKDRFSAERLKGVDSTLKIQPAELGDSAVYLCASSFGLAGGLDTQYFGPGTRLTVL.

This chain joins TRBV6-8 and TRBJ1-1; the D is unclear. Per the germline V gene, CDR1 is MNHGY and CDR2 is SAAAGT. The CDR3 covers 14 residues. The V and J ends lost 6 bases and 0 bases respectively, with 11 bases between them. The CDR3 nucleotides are TGTGCCAGCAGCCCCTCCCTCATGAACACTGAAGCTTTCTTT. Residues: CASSPSLMNTEAFF.

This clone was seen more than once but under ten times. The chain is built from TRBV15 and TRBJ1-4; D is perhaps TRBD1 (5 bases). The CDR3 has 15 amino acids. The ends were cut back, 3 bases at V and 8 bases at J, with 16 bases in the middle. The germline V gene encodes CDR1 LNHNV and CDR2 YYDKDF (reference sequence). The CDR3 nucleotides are TGTGCCACCAGCAGCGAAGGGGTTCCGAACGAAAAACTGTTTTTT. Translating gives CATSSEGVPNEKLFF.

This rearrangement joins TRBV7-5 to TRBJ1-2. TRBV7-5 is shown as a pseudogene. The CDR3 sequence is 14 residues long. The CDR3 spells CASSLVGIPHGYTF. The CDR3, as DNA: TGTGCCAGCAGCTTAGTAGGGATCCCCCATGGCTACACCTTC.

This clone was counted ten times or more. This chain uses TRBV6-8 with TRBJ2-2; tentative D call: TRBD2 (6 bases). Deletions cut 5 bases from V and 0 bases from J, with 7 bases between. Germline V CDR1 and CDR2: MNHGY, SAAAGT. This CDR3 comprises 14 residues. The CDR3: CASSAGTNTGELFF. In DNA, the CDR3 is TGTGCCAGCAGTGCGGGGACGAACACCGGGGAGCTGTTTTTT.

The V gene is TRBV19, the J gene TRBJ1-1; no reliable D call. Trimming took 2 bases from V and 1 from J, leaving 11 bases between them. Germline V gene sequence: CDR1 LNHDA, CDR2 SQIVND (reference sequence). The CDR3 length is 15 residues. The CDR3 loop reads CASSISGSQNTEAFF. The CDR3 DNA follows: TGTGCCAGTAGTATATCGGGTTCCCAGAACACTGAAGCTTTCTTT. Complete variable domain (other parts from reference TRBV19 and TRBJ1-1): DGGITQSPKYLFRKEGQNVTLSCEQNLNHDAMYWYRQDPGQGLRLIYYSQIVNDFQKGDIAEGYSVSREKKESFPLTVTSAQKNPTAFYLCASSISGSQNTEAFFGQGTRLTVV.

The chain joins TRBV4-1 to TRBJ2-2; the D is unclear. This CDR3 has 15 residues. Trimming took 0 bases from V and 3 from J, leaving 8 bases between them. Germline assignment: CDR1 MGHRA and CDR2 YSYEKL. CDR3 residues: CASSQEPQDTGELFF. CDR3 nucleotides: TGCGCCAGCAGCCAAGAACCGCAGGACACCGGGGAGCTGTTTTTT.

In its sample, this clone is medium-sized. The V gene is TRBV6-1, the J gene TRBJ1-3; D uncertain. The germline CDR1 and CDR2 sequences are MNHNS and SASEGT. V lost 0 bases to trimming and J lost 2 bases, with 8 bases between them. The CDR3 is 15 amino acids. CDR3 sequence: CASSEASSPGNTIYF. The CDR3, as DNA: TGTGCCAGCAGTGAAGCTTCCAGTCCTGGAAACACCATATATTTT.

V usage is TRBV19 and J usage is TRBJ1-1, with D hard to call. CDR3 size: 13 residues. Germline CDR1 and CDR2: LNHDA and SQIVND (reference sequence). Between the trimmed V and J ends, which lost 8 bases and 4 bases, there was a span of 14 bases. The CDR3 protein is CASRILQSTEAFF. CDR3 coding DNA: TGTGCCAGTCGAATCCTTCAGAGCACTGAAGCTTTCTTT.

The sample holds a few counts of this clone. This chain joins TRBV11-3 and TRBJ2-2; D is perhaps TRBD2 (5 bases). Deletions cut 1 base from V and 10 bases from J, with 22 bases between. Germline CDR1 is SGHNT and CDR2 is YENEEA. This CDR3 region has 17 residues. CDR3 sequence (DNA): TGTGCCAGCAGCTTAGTGCTGATTGCGGGCAGTTGTGTGGAGCTGTTTTTT. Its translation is CASSLVLIAGSCVELFF.

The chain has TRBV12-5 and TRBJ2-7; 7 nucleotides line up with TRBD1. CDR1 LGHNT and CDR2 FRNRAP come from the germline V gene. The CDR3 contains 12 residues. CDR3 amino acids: CASTPGQSEQYF. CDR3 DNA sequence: TGTGCCAGCACCCCGGGACAGAGCGAGCAGTACTTC. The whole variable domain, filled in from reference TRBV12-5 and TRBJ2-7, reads DARVTQTPRHKVTEMGQEVTMRCQPILGHNTVFWYRQTMMQGLELLAYFRNRAPLDDSGMPKDRFSAEMPDATLATLKIQPSEPRDSAVYFCASTPGQSEQYFGPGTRLTVT.

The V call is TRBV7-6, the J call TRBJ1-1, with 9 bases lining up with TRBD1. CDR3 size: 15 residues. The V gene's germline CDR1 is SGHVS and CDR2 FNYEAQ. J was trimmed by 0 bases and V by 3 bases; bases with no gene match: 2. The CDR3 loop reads CASSLGTGLNTEAFF. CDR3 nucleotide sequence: TGTGCCAGCAGCTTGGGGACAGGGCTGAACACTGAAGCTTTCTTT.

The DNA of the CDR3 is TGTGCCAGCAGCGTAGGACCCTCTCCGCCAGATTCACCCCTCCACTTT. It specifies CASSVGPSPPDSPLHF. The chain carries TRBV9 and TRBJ1-6, with no clear D. Trimming left V 0 bases short and J 8 bases short, with 15 bases between. Germline CDR1 is SGDLS and CDR2 is YYNGEE. The CDR3 consists of 16 residues.

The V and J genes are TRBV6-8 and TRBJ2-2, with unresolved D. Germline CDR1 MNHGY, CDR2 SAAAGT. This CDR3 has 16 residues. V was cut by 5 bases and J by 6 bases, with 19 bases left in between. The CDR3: CASSDWVYGSPGELFF. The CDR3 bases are TGTGCCAGCAGTGACTGGGTTTATGGATCTCCCGGGGAGCTGTTTTTT.

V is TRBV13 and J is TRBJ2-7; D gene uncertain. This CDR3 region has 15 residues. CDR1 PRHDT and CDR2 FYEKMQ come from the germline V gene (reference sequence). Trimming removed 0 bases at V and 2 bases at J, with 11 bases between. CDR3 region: CASSLGIGRTYEQYF. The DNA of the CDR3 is TGTGCCAGCAGCTTAGGGATCGGGCGAACCTACGAGCAGTACTTC.

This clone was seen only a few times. This chain's CDR3 is CASSRDRQSQKLFF. The CDR3 bases are TGTGCCAGCAGTCGCGACAGACAGTCACAAAAACTGTTTTTT. The V and J genes are TRBV6-8 and TRBJ1-4; D possibly corresponds to TRBD1 (5 bases). With 5 bases removed from V and 9 bases from J, the gap between germline ends came to 16 bases. Looked up from germline, CDR1 is MNHGY and CDR2 is SAAAGT. The CDR3 has 14 amino acids.

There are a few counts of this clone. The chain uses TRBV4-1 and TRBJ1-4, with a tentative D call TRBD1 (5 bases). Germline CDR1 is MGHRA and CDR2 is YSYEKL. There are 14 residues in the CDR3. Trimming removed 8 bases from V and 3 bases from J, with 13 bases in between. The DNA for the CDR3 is TGCGCCAGCCGGGACTCCTCTGCTAATGAAAAACTGTTTTTT. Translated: CASRDSSANEKLFF.

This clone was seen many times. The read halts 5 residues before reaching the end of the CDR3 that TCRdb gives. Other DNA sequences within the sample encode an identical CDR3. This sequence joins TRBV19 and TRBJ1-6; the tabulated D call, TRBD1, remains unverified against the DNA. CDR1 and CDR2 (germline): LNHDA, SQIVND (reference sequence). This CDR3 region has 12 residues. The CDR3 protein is CASSIRGTGLHF. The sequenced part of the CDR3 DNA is TGTGCCAGTAGTATAAGGGGG.

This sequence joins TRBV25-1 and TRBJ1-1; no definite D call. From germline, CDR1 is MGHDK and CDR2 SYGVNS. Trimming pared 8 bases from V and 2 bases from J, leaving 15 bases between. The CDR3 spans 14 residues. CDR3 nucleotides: TGTGCCAGCGGAACACCGGGAGAAAACACTGAAGCTTTCTTT. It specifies CASGTPGENTEAFF.

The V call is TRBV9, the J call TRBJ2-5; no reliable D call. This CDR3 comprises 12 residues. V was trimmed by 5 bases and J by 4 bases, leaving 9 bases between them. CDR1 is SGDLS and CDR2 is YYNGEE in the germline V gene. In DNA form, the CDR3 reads TGTGCCAGCAGGCCGGAGATAGAGACCCAGTACTTC. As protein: CASRPEIETQYF.

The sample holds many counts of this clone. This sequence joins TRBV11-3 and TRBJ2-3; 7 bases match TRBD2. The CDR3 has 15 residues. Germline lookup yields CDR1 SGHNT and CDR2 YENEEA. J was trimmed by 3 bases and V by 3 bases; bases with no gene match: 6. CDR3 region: CASSFRGVGTDTQYF. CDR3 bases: TGTGCCAGCAGCTTCCGGGGGGTGGGGACAGATACGCAGTATTTT.

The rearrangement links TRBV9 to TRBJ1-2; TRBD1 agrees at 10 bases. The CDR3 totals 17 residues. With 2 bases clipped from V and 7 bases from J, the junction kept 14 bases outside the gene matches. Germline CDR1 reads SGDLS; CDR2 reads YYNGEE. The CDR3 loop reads CASSVFDRTGGSSGYTF. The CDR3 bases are TGTGCCAGCAGCGTCTTTGACCGGACAGGGGGGTCGAGTGGCTACACCTTC.

The CDR3 nucleotides read TGCGCCAGCAGCTTAATAGCGGGGTCCTACGAGCAGTACGTC. The encoded protein is CASSLIAGSYEQYV. This chain joins TRBV5-1 and TRBJ2-7; the match to TRBD2 covers 8 bases. This CDR3 spans 14 amino acids. V lost 2 bases and J lost 1; bases outside the gene matches: 2. Germline V gene sequence: CDR1 SGHRS, CDR2 YFSETQ.

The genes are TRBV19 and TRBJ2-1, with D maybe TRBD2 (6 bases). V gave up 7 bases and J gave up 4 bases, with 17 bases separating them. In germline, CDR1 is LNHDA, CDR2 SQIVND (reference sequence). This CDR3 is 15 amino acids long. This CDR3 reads CASTLSTGGYNEQFF. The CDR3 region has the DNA TGTGCCAGTACTTTAAGCACAGGAGGGTACAATGAGCAGTTCTTC.

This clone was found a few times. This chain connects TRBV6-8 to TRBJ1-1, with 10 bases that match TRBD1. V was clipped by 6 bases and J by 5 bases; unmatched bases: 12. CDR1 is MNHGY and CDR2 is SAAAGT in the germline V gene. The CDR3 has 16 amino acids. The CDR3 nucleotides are TGTGCCAGCAGCCGAGGGAGGGGACAGGGGTTGACTGAAGCTTTCTTT. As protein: CASSRGRGQGLTEAFF.